These T cell receptor beta chains were read from a single sample in a study of T cell responses to AZD1222 COVID-19 vaccine. Profiling relied on immunoSEQ multiplex PCR, and the TCRdb table lists in-frame clones only, not all of them. The data show approximately 130,000 clones, approximately 93% seen once. The specimen was peripheral blood, collected on day 0 of AZD1222 vaccination. Every receptor here comes from an adult in good health. CDR3s include the opening cysteine and the closing phenylalanine or tryptophan. The order of the fields is CDR3 protein, CDR3 DNA, clone size, V gene, J gene, D gene. A D gene is named only where the DNA matches it firmly. Where a row states a size, it is once, few, many or the class of an expanded clone; other rows omit it.

CASSYSGRYNEQFF	TGTGCCAGCAGTTACTCGGGGCGATACAATGAGCAGTTCTTC	NA	TRBV6-2/TRBV6-3	TRBJ2-1	NA
CASSEAVGGVQPQHF	TGTGCCAGCAGTGAAGCGGTTGGAGGAGTTCAGCCCCAGCATTTT	NA	TRBV6-1	TRBJ1-5	NA
CASRRDSNQPQHF	TGTGCCAGCAGGCGGGACAGCAATCAGCCCCAGCATTTT	NA	TRBV2	TRBJ1-5	NA
CASSVGQGGSEAFF	TGTGCCAGTAGTGTAGGACAGGGGGGCTCTGAAGCTTTCTTT	NA	TRBV19	TRBJ1-1	TRBD1
CASSYPGGSGANVLTF	TGTGCCAGCAGTTACCCTGGAGGCTCTGGGGCCAACGTCCTGACTTTC	NA	TRBV6-5	TRBJ2-6	NA
CASSFRRRAGITDTQYF	TGTGCCAGCAGTTTTAGGCGGAGAGCGGGGATCACAGATACGCAGTATTTT	once	TRBV27	TRBJ2-3	TRBD2
CASSPGQGTGEQFF	TGCGCCAGCAGCCCCGGACAGGGTACGGGTGAGCAGTTCTTC	NA	TRBV5-1	TRBJ2-1	TRBD1
CASSVGTGKSYEQYF	TGTGCCAGCAGCGTAGGAACAGGGAAATCGTACGAGCAGTACTTC	NA	TRBV9	TRBJ2-7	NA
CATSRGEETQYF	TGTGCCACCAGCAGGGGAGAAGAGACCCAGTACTTC	NA	TRBV24-1	TRBJ2-5	NA
CASSQELGANYGYTF	TGTGCCAGCAGCCAAGAATTAGGAGCTAACTATGGCTACACCTTC	NA	TRBV14	TRBJ1-2	NA
CASSRGTQETQYF	TGTGCCAGCAGCCGAGGGACGCAAGAGACCCAGTACTTC	NA	TRBV5-5	TRBJ2-5	NA
CASSQGGSGAGGSYEQYF	TGTGCCAGCAGCCAAGGCGGGTCTGGGGCGGGAGGATCCTACGAGCAGTACTTC	NA	TRBV4-2	TRBJ2-7	TRBD2
CASSTPTGIHEAFF	TGTGCCAGTAGTACGCCGACAGGGATCCACGAAGCTTTCTTT	NA	TRBV19	TRBJ1-1	TRBD1
CASSPYAGVTDTQYF	TGTGCCAGCTCACCTTATGCGGGAGTCACCGATACGCAGTATTTT	NA	TRBV18	TRBJ2-3	TRBD2
CATTFGTNSGNTIYF	TGTGCCACCACCTTCGGGACGAACTCTGGAAACACCATATATTTT	NA	TRBV6-6	TRBJ1-3	NA
CASSLNRQETQYF	TGTGCCAGCAGTTTAAACCGTCAGGAGACCCAGTACTTC	NA	TRBV12-3/TRBV12-4	TRBJ2-5	NA
CASSLGGTGNQPQHF	TGTGCCAGCAGCCTGGGGGGGACAGGTAATCAGCCCCAGCATTTT	once	TRBV7-2	TRBJ1-5	TRBD1
CASSLVWGQGDDTEAFF	TGTGCCAGCAGCTTAGTCTGGGGGCAGGGAGATGACACTGAAGCTTTCTTT	NA	TRBV7-9	TRBJ1-1	NA
CAIGLAGGNEQFF	TGTGCGATAGGACTAGCGGGAGGCAATGAGCAGTTCTTC	NA	TRBV7-2	TRBJ2-1	TRBD2
CASSFGRDKFFGELFF	TGTGCCAGCAGCTTCGGTCGGGACAAGTTTTTTGGGGAGCTGTTTTTT	once	TRBV7-3	TRBJ2-2	NA
CASGDRGGTEAFF	TGTGCCAGCGGGGACAGGGGGGGGACTGAAGCTTTCTTT	NA	TRBV11-2	TRBJ1-1	TRBD1
CASSVVGDGYTF	TGTGCCAGCAGCGTAGTTGGGGATGGCTACACCTTC	once	TRBV9	TRBJ1-2	NA
CASSDRVSGELFF	TGTGCCAGCAGCGACAGGGTTTCCGGGGAGCTGTTTTTT	once	TRBV9	TRBJ2-2	NA
CASSSLRDRFDTIYF	TGTGCCAGCAGCTCCCTCCGGGACAGGTTTGACACCATATATTTT	once	TRBV5-6	TRBJ1-3	TRBD1
CASSEYRDKKNHGYTF	TGTGCCAGCAGTGAGTACCGGGACAAGAAAAACCATGGCTACACCTTC	once	TRBV2	TRBJ1-2	NA
CASSHSYEQYF	TGTGCCAGCAGCCATTCCTACGAGCAGTACTTC	NA	TRBV5-6	TRBJ2-7	NA
CASSYSDRGGYEQYF	TGTGCCAGCAGTTACTCCGACAGGGGTGGATACGAGCAGTACTTC	NA	TRBV6-5	TRBJ2-7	TRBD1
CASSVGQGTDTQYF	TGTGCCAGCAGCGTCGGACAGGGAACGGATACGCAGTATTTT	NA	TRBV7-3	TRBJ2-3	TRBD1
CASSLGGVAGDYEQYF	TGTGCCAGCAGCCTGGGTGGCGTAGCGGGAGATTACGAGCAGTACTTC	NA	TRBV6-6	TRBJ2-7	TRBD2
CASSSPMGATEAFF	TGTGCCAGCAGCTCCCCAATGGGGGCCACTGAAGCTTTCTTT	NA	TRBV7-9	TRBJ1-1	NA
CASRQGAGNQPQHF	TGTGCCAGCAGGCAGGGGGCGGGCAATCAGCCCCAGCATTTT	NA	TRBV28	TRBJ1-5	TRBD1
CSASSLAGGHTDTQYF	TGCAGTGCTAGTTCCCTAGCGGGAGGGCACACAGATACGCAGTATTTT	NA	TRBV20-1	TRBJ2-3	TRBD2
CASSFVAGGPTDTQYF	TGTGCCAGCAGCTTTGTAGCGGGAGGGCCAACAGATACGCAGTATTTT	NA	TRBV7-8	TRBJ2-3	TRBD2
CSGRPGGLHNEQFF	TGCAGCGGACGCCCAGGGGGCCTCCACAATGAGCAGTTCTTC	NA	TRBV29-1	TRBJ2-1	TRBD1
CASSKVASGRLAKNIQYF	TGTGCCAGCAGCAAAGTGGCTAGCGGGAGGTTAGCCAAAAACATTCAGTACTTC	NA	TRBV7-6	TRBJ2-4	TRBD2
CASSQFSRDNQPQHF	TGTGCCAGCAGCCAATTCAGCAGGGACAATCAGCCCCAGCATTTT	NA	TRBV3-1/TRBV3-2	TRBJ1-5	NA
CASNGQGHSPLHF	TGTGCCAGCAATGGACAGGGTCATTCACCCCTCCACTTT	NA	TRBV2	TRBJ1-6	TRBD1
CSVATSSGEQYF	TGCAGCGTTGCGACTAGCTCTGGTGAGCAGTACTTC	NA	TRBV29-1	TRBJ2-7	TRBD2
CASRSLATHSYEQYF	TGTGCCAGCAGATCGCTAGCGACACACTCCTACGAGCAGTACTTC	once	TRBV27	TRBJ2-7	NA
CASSLDRELWYGYTF	TGTGCCAGCAGCTTAGATCGGGAACTCTGGTATGGCTACACCTTC	once	TRBV11-2	TRBJ1-2	NA
CASSMRGQGSYSNQPQHF	TGTGCCAGTAGTATGCGGGGACAGGGGTCGTATAGCAATCAGCCCCAGCATTTT	NA	TRBV19	TRBJ1-5	TRBD1
CASLRTGRAVTEAFF	TGTGCCAGCCTTCGGACAGGGAGGGCCGTCACTGAAGCTTTCTTT	NA	TRBV6-5	TRBJ1-1	TRBD1
CASSLAGSHEQYF	TGTGCCAGCAGCTTGGCAGGGAGCCACGAGCAGTACTTC	NA	TRBV11-2	TRBJ2-7	NA
CASSQATGFHSDYGYTF	TGTGCCAGCAGCCAGGCGACAGGGTTTCATTCTGACTATGGCTACACCTTC	NA	TRBV4-2	TRBJ1-2	TRBD1
CASTRSFSNTGELFF	TGTGCCAGCACCCGGTCCTTTTCAAACACCGGGGAGCTGTTTTTT	NA	TRBV27	TRBJ2-2	NA
CASSFLGGGQETQYF	TGTGCCAGCAGCTTCCTGGGGGGAGGCCAAGAGACCCAGTACTTC	NA	TRBV5-5	TRBJ2-5	NA
CASSQGAVQPQHF	TGTGCCAGCAGCCAGGGGGCGGTGCAGCCCCAGCATTTT	once	TRBV3-1/TRBV3-2	TRBJ1-5	NA